These 3 T cell receptor beta chains share one sample of origin, sequenced in a study of blood T cells in healthy people across ages. Using a J-beta primer mix together with a sample-barcoded 5' primer, a second PCR was run for roughly 6 to 11 cycles. MiXCR was run by TCRdb on the 5' RACE reads, yielding one entry per CDR3 protein. Altogether 700,000 to 850,000 distinct CDR3 sequences are present, about 36% being singletons, with the ten largest covering over 10%. Source material: blood. The receptors stem from a man aged 18 to 29 in good health.

Points on this clonotype: A clone one base away is much larger, so this may be a read error. The genes are TRBV7-2 and TRBJ2-1; perhaps TRBD2 as D (6 bases). The closer fit of TRBJ2-7 to the DNA end suggests the J call may be wrong. In germline, CDR1 is SGHTA, CDR2 FQGNSA. This CDR3 has 14 residues. CDR3 DNA: TGTGCCAGCAGCATCGGGACTCATTACAATGAGCAGTACTTC. Translation gives CASSIGTHYNEQYF.

V is TRBV20-1 and J is TRBJ2-2; 8 bases match TRBD2. Germline CDR1 is DFQATT and CDR2 is SNEGSKA (reference sequence). There are 15 residues in the CDR3. Trimming removed 3 bases from V and 3 bases from J; junction bases left unmatched: 6. Written as DNA, the CDR3 is TGCAGTGCTAGCTTCGGGAGGGCGGACACCGGGGAGCTGTTTTTT. This encodes CSASFGRADTGELFF.

The chain couples TRBV29-1 to TRBJ1-5, with D unclear. V was pared by 3 bases and J by 0 bases, with 9 bases between. Per germline, CDR1 SQVTM and CDR2 ANQGSEA. This CDR3 region has 14 residues. For the CDR3, the DNA is TGCAGCGTTGATTCCGGGGATAGCAATCAGCCCCAGCATTTT. Its translation: CSVDSGDSNQPQHF.